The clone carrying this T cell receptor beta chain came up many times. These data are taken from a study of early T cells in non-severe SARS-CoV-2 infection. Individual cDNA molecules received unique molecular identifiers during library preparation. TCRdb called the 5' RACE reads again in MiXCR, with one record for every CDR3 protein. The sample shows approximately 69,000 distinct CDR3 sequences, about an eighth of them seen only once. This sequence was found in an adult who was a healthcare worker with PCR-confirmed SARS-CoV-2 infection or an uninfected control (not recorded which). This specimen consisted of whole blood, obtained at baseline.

The CDR3 coding sequence is TGCGCCAGCAGCTCCGGGACAGGGGGTGGTGGCTACACCTTC. As protein: CASSSGTGGGGYTF. The gene calls are TRBV5-1 and TRBJ1-2, with 11 bases matching TRBD1. V shed 3 bases, J shed 7 bases, and the junction held 5 bases outside the gene matches. The CDR3 consists of 14 residues. Germline-derived CDR1 and CDR2 are SGHRS and YFSETQ.